The entry below describes one TCR beta chain. CDR3 length: 16 amino acids. CDR1 is SGHDT and CDR2 is YYEEEE in the germline V gene. After removal of 2 bases from V and 8 bases from J, the junction contained 11 bases not matched to a gene. TCR beta CDR3 region amplification was performed from RNA transcripts. First-round RT-PCR of the TCR CDR3 relied on the HTBI primer set. From the multiplex PCR reads, TCRdb called clonotypes with MiXCR, one entry per CDR3 protein. This table has hundreds of thousands of distinct CDR3 sequences, 13% to 15% appearing once. The entry originates in a study of T cells in Graves' hyperthyroidism and ophthalmopathy.

The sequenced sample consisted of blood. The source is a young woman with Graves' hyperthyroidism. This sequence joins TRBV5-6 and TRBJ2-1, with 9 bases lining up with TRBD2. CDR3 DNA sequence: TGTGCCAGCAGCTTTTCCCCGGGACTAGCAGCCGATGAGCAGTTCTTC. This gives the protein CASSFSPGLAADEQFF.